This is a list of T cell receptor beta chains from one sample in a study of blood T cells in healthy people across ages. One entry per CDR3 protein results from TCRdb running MiXCR on the 5' RACE reads. The data contain approximately 290,000 distinct CDR3 sequences, roughly 26% of them singletons. The sample taken for sequencing was blood. The origin of the receptors is a woman between 70 and 85 years old in good health. The CDR3 runs from the conserved cysteine through the conserved F or W. D genes are given only for firm matches.

j_call d_call v_call cdr3_aa
TRBJ2-3 TRBD1 TRBV7-9 CASSTRQGGNTQYF
TRBJ1-2 NA TRBV9 CASSPDREYGYTF
TRBJ1-4 NA TRBV20-1 CSARRRGLTEKLFF
TRBJ1-1 NA TRBV28 CASSGAPVAEASF
TRBJ2-1 TRBD2 TRBV29-1 CSGRGLAGGNEQFF
TRBJ1-3 TRBD1 TRBV7-6 CASSPRTGGAGNTIYF
TRBJ1-2 NA TRBV20-1 CSANDQEDYGYTF
TRBJ2-2 TRBD2 TRBV4-3 CASSQEPSGGNTGELFF
TRBJ2-3 NA TRBV4-2 CASSQGQGRDTQYF
TRBJ2-1 TRBD1 TRBV29-1 CSVQRGTAEKQFF
TRBJ1-3 NA TRBV7-6 CASSFQGGNTIYF
TRBJ1-1 NA TRBV5-1 CASSLSRADTEAFF
TRBJ2-4 TRBD1 TRBV20-1 CSATDRGLAKNIQYF
TRBJ2-1 TRBD1 TRBV6-1 CASSISPGGYNEQFF
TRBJ2-1 TRBD2 TRBV7-9 CASSLGRASGILYNEQFF
TRBJ1-2 NA TRBV5-1 CASSLEYGAGAYGYTF
NA TRBD1 TRBV24-1 CAISDRTGKGEQFF
TRBJ2-5 TRBD2 TRBV28 CASSPWTSGSGETQYF
TRBJ2-5 TRBD2 TRBV3-1 CASSQQLAGGPGTQYF
TRBJ2-5 NA TRBV20-1 CSAIESRSGGQETQYF
TRBJ2-1 NA TRBV6-2/TRBV6-3 CASTYGTYNEQFF
TRBJ2-7 TRBD1 TRBV5-6 CAGSFLTGVHYEQYF
TRBJ2-1 NA TRBV25-1 CASSDTTYNEQFF